Listed below are T cell receptor beta chains from one sample, sequenced in a study of T cell repertoires in cytomegalovirus infection. TCRdb re-called the reads with MiXCR, one entry per CDR3 protein. This sample yields roughly 300,000 distinct CDR3 sequences, of which 8% to 10% are seen a single time; around 4.1% belongs to the top ten. The specimen sequenced was PBMCs. All receptors come from a human donor in good health (CMV status not recorded). Some clones in this sample may be carry-over from other donors' samples. Both conserved end residues are part of each CDR3. D genes are given only for firm matches. Clone size is stated in some rows and not others, as once, few, many or a class when expanded.

d_gene: NA
v_gene: TRBV12-3/TRBV12-4
j_gene: TRBJ1-5
abundance: many
CDR3aa: CASRRPGRNQPQHF
CDR3nt: TGTGCCAGCAGACGACCGGGAAGGAATCAGCCCCAGCATTTT

d_gene: TRBD2
v_gene: TRBV7-4
j_gene: TRBJ2-2
abundance: few
CDR3aa: CASSVRRGSTGELFF
CDR3nt: TGTGCCAGCAGCGTCCGGCGGGGGTCCACCGGGGAGCTGTTTTTT

d_gene: NA
v_gene: TRBV7-2
j_gene: TRBJ2-7
abundance: many
CDR3aa: CASSLVASATYEQYF
CDR3nt: TGTGCCAGCAGCTTAGTTGCTAGCGCCACCTACGAGCAGTACTTC

d_gene: NA
v_gene: TRBV12-3/TRBV12-4
j_gene: TRBJ1-5
abundance: few
CDR3aa: CASTTIAGQPQHF
CDR3nt: TGTGCCAGCACCACGATAGCAGGTCAGCCCCAGCATTTT

d_gene: NA
v_gene: TRBV6-2/TRBV6-3
j_gene: TRBJ1-1
abundance: NA
CDR3aa: CASQERGRPNTEAFF
CDR3nt: TGTGCCAGCCAAGAGCGGGGCAGGCCGAACACTGAAGCTTTCTTT

d_gene: TRBD2
v_gene: TRBV19
j_gene: TRBJ2-5
abundance: NA
CDR3aa: CASSIGSGGQETQYF
CDR3nt: TGTGCCAGTAGTATAGGTAGCGGGGGGCAAGAGACCCAGTACTTC

d_gene: NA
v_gene: TRBV25-1
j_gene: TRBJ2-7
abundance: few
CDR3aa: CASSESPASRGSYEQYF
CDR3nt: TGTGCCAGCAGTGAATCCCCGGCATCCCGGGGCTCCTACGAGCAGTACTTC

d_gene: NA
v_gene: TRBV19
j_gene: TRBJ2-7
abundance: NA
CDR3aa: CASSIGVTSYEQYF
CDR3nt: TGTGCCAGTAGTATAGGCGTTACCTCCTACGAGCAGTACTTC

d_gene: NA
v_gene: TRBV7-9
j_gene: TRBJ2-4
abundance: many
CDR3aa: CASSLGYGAKNIQYF
CDR3nt: TGTGCCAGCAGCTTAGGTTACGGGGCCAAAAACATTCAGTACTTC

d_gene: TRBD2
v_gene: TRBV7-9
j_gene: TRBJ2-7
abundance: NA
CDR3aa: CASSLIGPTTSLSYEQYF
CDR3nt: TGTGCCAGCAGCTTGATTGGACCGACGACTAGCCTCTCCTACGAGCAGTACTTC

d_gene: TRBD1
v_gene: TRBV6-5
j_gene: TRBJ2-2
abundance: many
CDR3aa: CASRKPGQTNTGELFF
CDR3nt: TGTGCCAGCAGAAAGCCGGGACAGACGAACACCGGGGAGCTGTTTTTT

d_gene: NA
v_gene: TRBV7-8
j_gene: TRBJ2-4
abundance: many
CDR3aa: CASSSLRGGGVKNIQYF
CDR3nt: TGTGCCAGCAGCTCGCTAAGGGGAGGGGGAGTCAAAAACATTCAGTACTTC

d_gene: NA
v_gene: TRBV9
j_gene: TRBJ2-1
abundance: few
CDR3aa: CASSVPTGDNEQFF
CDR3nt: TGTGCCAGCAGCGTACCAACGGGCGACAATGAGCAGTTCTTC

d_gene: NA
v_gene: TRBV4-2
j_gene: TRBJ2-1
abundance: NA
CDR3aa: CASSGGINEQFF
CDR3nt: TGTGCCAGCTCTGGCGGGATCAATGAGCAGTTCTTC

d_gene: NA
v_gene: TRBV4-1
j_gene: TRBJ2-2
abundance: NA
CDR3aa: CASSQERGITGELFF
CDR3nt: TGCGCCAGCAGCCAAGAACGAGGTATCACCGGGGAGCTGTTTTTT

d_gene: NA
v_gene: TRBV7-6
j_gene: TRBJ2-5
abundance: many
CDR3aa: CASSLGGRQETQYF
CDR3nt: TGTGCCAGCAGCTTAGGGGGAAGACAAGAGACCCAGTACTTC

d_gene: TRBD2
v_gene: TRBV7-9
j_gene: TRBJ2-3
abundance: NA
CDR3aa: CASSAFLAGDTDTQYF
CDR3nt: TGTGCCAGCAGCGCATTCCTAGCGGGGGACACAGATACGCAGTATTTT

d_gene: TRBD2
v_gene: TRBV7-2
j_gene: TRBJ2-1
abundance: many
CDR3aa: CASSRSGTSGPYNEQFF
CDR3nt: TGTGCCAGCAGCCGCTCCGGGACTAGCGGGCCGTACAATGAGCAGTTCTTC

d_gene: TRBD2
v_gene: TRBV27
j_gene: TRBJ2-2
abundance: many
CDR3aa: CASRPGGSGRTGELFF
CDR3nt: TGTGCCAGCAGACCGGGGGGTAGCGGGCGGACCGGGGAGCTGTTTTTT

d_gene: TRBD1
v_gene: TRBV28
j_gene: TRBJ1-5
abundance: many
CDR3aa: CASSPSGTGLRQPQHF
CDR3nt: TGTGCCAGCAGCCCCTCCGGGACAGGGTTACGCCAGCCCCAGCATTTT

d_gene: NA
v_gene: TRBV12-3/TRBV12-4
j_gene: TRBJ1-2
abundance: many
CDR3aa: CASSLNRSYGYTF
CDR3nt: TGTGCCAGCAGTTTAAACAGATCCTATGGCTACACCTTC

d_gene: NA
v_gene: TRBV6-1
j_gene: TRBJ1-6
abundance: many
CDR3aa: CASSYRPNPIRNSPLHF
CDR3nt: TGTGCCAGCAGCTACCGCCCAAACCCGATTCGAAATTCACCCCTCCACTTT

d_gene: TRBD2
v_gene: TRBV16
j_gene: TRBJ2-7
abundance: NA
CDR3aa: CASSQTGRTSSYEQYF
CDR3nt: TGTGCCAGCAGCCAAACCGGGAGGACGAGCTCCTACGAGCAGTACTTC

d_gene: NA
v_gene: TRBV6-6
j_gene: TRBJ2-2
abundance: NA
CDR3aa: CASSYVSAAGSGELFF
CDR3nt: TGTGCCAGCAGTTACGTGTCGGCGGCGGGTTCCGGGGAGCTGTTTTTT

d_gene: TRBD1
v_gene: TRBV12-3/TRBV12-4
j_gene: TRBJ1-5
abundance: NA
CDR3aa: CASSSRTGVGNQPQHF
CDR3nt: TGTGCCAGCAGTTCGCGGACAGGGGTCGGCAATCAGCCCCAGCATTTT

d_gene: TRBD1
v_gene: TRBV20-1
j_gene: TRBJ2-7
abundance: few
CDR3aa: CSAPGESTGGEQYF
CDR3nt: TGCAGTGCTCCAGGGGAGTCCACAGGGGGCGAGCAGTACTTC

d_gene: NA
v_gene: TRBV6-1
j_gene: TRBJ1-1
abundance: many
CDR3aa: CASSPSVRHGNTEAFF
CDR3nt: TGTGCCAGCAGTCCTTCCGTACGGCACGGGAACACTGAAGCTTTCTTT

d_gene: TRBD2
v_gene: TRBV2
j_gene: TRBJ2-3
abundance: NA
CDR3aa: CAVGVASGSTDTQYF
CDR3nt: TGTGCCGTTGGGGTGGCTAGCGGGAGCACAGATACGCAGTATTTT

d_gene: NA
v_gene: TRBV7-2
j_gene: TRBJ2-5
abundance: few
CDR3aa: CASSLVSTGQETQYF
CDR3nt: TGTGCCAGCAGCTTAGTTTCCACGGGCCAAGAGACCCAGTACTTC